These 31 T cell receptor beta chains originate from one sample sequenced in a study of human T cells and chemical hapten exposure. Time point denoted: patch test 2, 6 weeks after DPC sensitization. Treatment in this sample: therapeutic diphenylcyclopropenone sensitization with weekly scalp DPC. TCRdb re-called the RACE reads through MiXCR, storing one row per CDR3 protein. The sample records 65,000 to 90,000 distinct CDR3 sequences, about 6.6% being singletons. Source: whole blood, taken in connection with sensitization to the hapten diphenylcyclopropenone (DPC). These receptors were taken from a woman aged 30 to 39 with alopecia areata. Some clones in this sample may be carry-over from other donors' samples.

The chain has TRBV2 and TRBJ1-6; D possibly corresponds to TRBD1 (5 bases). V lost 4 bases and J 10 bases, leaving 14 bases between the germline ends. The CDR3 runs 14 residues. Germline CDR1 reads SNHLY; CDR2 reads FYNNEI. This chain's CDR3 is CASSVQGGESPLHF. CDR3 bases: TGTGCCAGCAGTGTGCAGGGAGGCGAGTCACCCCTCCACTTT. Drawing the rest from reference TRBV2 and TRBJ1-6, the complete variable domain is EPEVTQTPSHQVTQMGQEVILRCVPISNHLYFYWYRQILGQKVEFLVSFYNNEISEKSEIFDDQFSVERPDGSNFTLKIRSTKLEDSAMYFCASSVQGGESPLHFGNGTRLTVT.

This clonotype was picked up many times. V and J are TRBV9 and TRBJ1-1; 7 positions match TRBD1. Germline values: CDR1 SGDLS, CDR2 YYNGEE. This CDR3 has 16 amino acids. V shed 0 bases and J 5 bases; nucleotides not matched to a gene: 10. The CDR3 DNA sequence: TGTGCCAGCAGCGTAGAGTCAGGGGGTTGGAGGACTGAAGCTTTCTTT. Its translation: CASSVESGGWRTEAFF.

This clonotype was seen repeatedly, ten times or more. The chain employs TRBV12-5 and TRBJ1-2; D is undetermined. The CDR3 has 15 residues. The V gene's germline CDR1 is LGHNT and CDR2 FRNRAP. V was clipped by 0 bases and J by 0 bases, with 8 bases between them. CDR3 residues: CASGLVLRPNYGYTF. The CDR3 DNA reads TGTGCTAGTGGTTTGGTACTACGACCTAACTATGGCTACACCTTC.

The CDR3 DNA reads as TGTGCCATCAGTGAGCCCCAGCCGAGGCCTTGGGAGGATAGCAATCAGCCCCAGCATTTT. Encoded protein: CAISEPQPRPWEDSNQPQHF. The rearrangement joins TRBV10-3 to TRBJ1-5; D is ambiguous. Between the trimmed V and J ends, which lost 2 bases and 0 bases, there was a span of 23 bases. The length of the CDR3 is 20 residues. Germline-derived CDR1 and CDR2 are ENHRY and SYGVKD.

Many counts were recorded for this clonotype. The chain links TRBV6-1 to TRBJ2-4; D is possibly TRBD2 (7 bases). This CDR3 region has 21 residues. The germline V gene encodes CDR1 MNHNS and CDR2 SASEGT. Trimming left V 4 bases short and J 1 base short, with 29 bases between. CDR3 residues: CASSAFWMAGATGGAKNIQYF. Written as DNA, the CDR3 is TGTGCCAGCAGTGCCTTCTGGATGGCGGGGGCCACCGGAGGTGCCAAAAACATTCAGTACTTC.

The V and J genes are TRBV5-6 and TRBJ1-2, with unresolved D. This CDR3 is 14 amino acids long. Germline loops: CDR1 SGHDT, CDR2 YYEEEE. Trimming removed 4 bases from V and 1 base from J, with 11 bases in between. CDR3 sequence (DNA): TGTGCCAGCAGCAAAAAAGACTGTAACTATGGCTACACCTTC. It specifies CASSKKDCNYGYTF.

This clonotype has more than one count but fewer than ten. The chain employs TRBV6-2 or TRBV6-3 and TRBJ1-5; 9 bases match TRBD1. Germline CDR1 is MNHEY and CDR2 is SVGEGT. The CDR3 runs to 15 residues. V lost 6 bases and J lost 6; bases outside the gene matches: 9. The CDR3 sequence is CASSYGQGHGQPQHF. CDR3 DNA sequence: TGTGCCAGCAGCTACGGACAGGGGCACGGTCAGCCCCAGCATTTT.

This clonotype occurred many times. The chain joins TRBV27 to TRBJ1-6; D gene unclear. In germline, CDR1 is MNHEY, CDR2 SMNVEV (reference sequence). The CDR3 is 16 residues long. V shed 2 bases and J shed 0 bases, with 8 bases lying between them. In DNA, the CDR3 is TGTGCCAGCAGTTTAGGCACCCGCTCCTATAATTCACCCCTCCACTTT. Encoded protein: CASSLGTRSYNSPLHF.

This clonotype was counted ten times or more. This chain uses TRBV20-1 with TRBJ2-3; no clear D gene. Germline CDR1 DFQATT, CDR2 SNEGSKA (reference sequence). V lost 2 bases and J lost 3, with 6 bases in between. The CDR3 runs 12 residues. The CDR3 bases are TGCAGTGCTAGACCCTCAACAGATACGCAGTATTTT. It yields the protein CSARPSTDTQYF.

This clonotype was counted at least ten times. The chain uses TRBV29-1 and TRBJ2-3, with D possibly matching TRBD2 (5 bases). The CDR3 length is 13 residues. Germline loops: CDR1 SQVTM, CDR2 ANQGSEA. The V end lost 3 bases, the J end lost 2 bases, and 9 bases lay between the germline ends. The CDR3: CSVDEGFTDTQYF. The CDR3 region has the DNA TGCAGCGTTGACGAGGGTTTCACAGATACGCAGTATTTT.

V and J are TRBV6-2 or TRBV6-3 and TRBJ2-1; D is possibly TRBD1 (6 bases). Looked up from germline, CDR1 is MNHEY and CDR2 is SVGEGT. V was trimmed by 2 bases and J by 5 bases, leaving 13 bases between them. CDR3 length: 15 amino acids. The CDR3 sequence: CASSYVGQLNNEQFF. CDR3 DNA sequence: TGTGCCAGCAGTTACGTTGGACAGTTAAACAATGAGCAGTTCTTC.

In its sample, this clonotype was seen many times. The chain is built from TRBV18 and TRBJ1-6; TRBD1 matches 8 bases. This CDR3 contains 17 residues. V lost 3 bases to trimming and J lost 9 bases; unmatched junction nucleotides: 13. Per the germline V gene, CDR1 is KGHSH and CDR2 is LQKENI. The CDR3 is CASSPFAAGGAGSPLHF. Here the CDR3 DNA reads TGTGCCAGCTCACCTTTTGCAGCAGGGGGCGCCGGTTCACCCCTCCACTTT.

The sample holds a few counts of this clonotype. This sequence joins TRBV2 and TRBJ1-6, with TRBD1 as a possible D gene (5 bases). CDR1 and CDR2 (germline): SNHLY, FYNNEI. Deletions cut 10 bases from V and 7 bases from J, with 14 bases between. The CDR3 is made up of 13 amino acids. CDR3 in amino acids: CATQRTRNSPLHF. As DNA, the CDR3 is TGTGCCACCCAAAGGACAAGGAATTCACCCCTCCACTTT. Together with reference TRBV2 and TRBJ1-6, the CDR3 gives the full variable domain: EPEVTQTPSHQVTQMGQEVILRCVPISNHLYFYWYRQILGQKVEFLVSFYNNEISEKSEIFDDQFSVERPDGSNFTLKIRSTKLEDSAMYFCATQRTRNSPLHFGNGTRLTVT.

This clonotype has only a few counts. The chain uses TRBV7-3 and TRBJ2-1; 7 nucleotides match TRBD1. The length of the CDR3 is 16 residues. J lost 5 bases, V lost 5 bases, and 12 bases had no gene match. From germline, CDR1 is SGHTA and CDR2 FQGTGA. CDR3 nucleotide sequence: TGTGCCAGCAGCCAGGGGGACCAATGGCGGAACAATGAGCAGTTCTTC. Translated, it gives CASSQGDQWRNNEQFF.

Only a few counts were recorded for this clonotype. The chain couples TRBV5-1 to TRBJ1-5; D possibly corresponds to TRBD1 (6 bases). Germline V lookup: CDR1 SGHRS, CDR2 YFSETQ. Deletions cut 3 bases from V and 3 bases from J, with 16 bases between. The CDR3 length is 16 residues. CDR3: CASSYDRLGDNQPQHF. CDR3 nucleotides: TGCGCCAGCAGCTACGACAGGTTGGGGGACAATCAGCCCCAGCATTTT.

In this sample, this clonotype turned up a few times. The chain has TRBV11-3 and TRBJ2-5; D is unresolved. This CDR3 has 12 amino acids. V was cut by 0 bases and J by 5 bases, with 4 bases left in between. Germline CDR1 SGHNT, CDR2 YENEEA. The CDR3 DNA follows: TGTGCCAGCAGCTTAGATGGGGAGACCCAGTACTTC. Protein: CASSLDGETQYF. Variable domain in full (rest from reference TRBV11-3 and TRBJ2-5): EAGVVQSPRYKIIEKKQPVAFWCNPISGHNTLYWYLQNLGQGPELLIRYENEEAVDDSQLPKDRFSAERLKGVDSTLKIQPAELGDSAVYLCASSLDGETQYFGPGTRLLVL.

V gene TRBV20-1 combines with J gene TRBJ2-5, with unresolved D. The V end was cut by 4 bases, the J end by 2 bases, with 11 bases between. The CDR3 has 13 residues. Germline-derived CDR1 and CDR2 are DFQATT and SNEGSKA (reference sequence). The CDR3 reads CSANRAKQETQYF. The CDR3 DNA reads as TGCAGTGCTAATAGGGCTAAGCAAGAGACCCAGTACTTC.

This clonotype was found once. This may stem from a read error, because a much larger clone lies one nucleotide away. V usage is TRBV12-3 or TRBV12-4 and J usage is TRBJ2-5; TRBD2 matches at 11 bases. The CDR3 totals 15 residues. V lost 5 bases and J lost 5; bases outside the gene matches: 7. In nucleotides, the CDR3 is TGTGCCAGCAGTGTTAGCGGGGGGGCCAATGAGACCCAGTACTTC. Its translation: CASSVSGGANETQYF.

The CDR3 sequence: CASSTWSGGEQYF. The DNA for the CDR3 is TGTGCCAGCAGTACCTGGTCAGGGGGCGAGCAGTACTTC. This chain joins TRBV6-5 and TRBJ2-7; 7 positions match TRBD1. The CDR3 covers 13 residues. Unmatched junction bases numbered 7, after V lost 5 bases and J lost 6 bases. The germline gives CDR1 MNHEY, CDR2 SVGAGI.

The J gene is TRBJ1-4, the V gene TRBV29-1; 7 bases are shared with TRBD1. The CDR3 sequence is 14 residues long. V lost 1 base, J lost 8 bases, and 7 bases stayed unmatched. Germline V gives CDR1 SQVTM, CDR2 ANQGSEA. The CDR3: CSVEAQPGQEKLFF. The CDR3 nucleotides read TGCAGCGTTGAAGCCCAACCGGGACAGGAAAAACTGTTTTTT.

The V gene is TRBV25-1, the J gene TRBJ2-7, with 11 bases aligning to TRBD2. V gave up 7 bases and J gave up 5 bases; unmatched junction bases: 4. Germline V gives CDR1 MGHDK, CDR2 SYGVNS. The CDR3 loop spans 13 amino acids. The chain's CDR3 is CASKVAGGNEQYF. CDR3 in DNA: TGTGCCAGCAAAGTAGCGGGGGGGAACGAGCAGTACTTC.

This clonotype was found many times. The chain is built from TRBV18 and TRBJ2-3; 9 positions agree with TRBD1. This CDR3 is 15 amino acids long. CDR1 is KGHSH and CDR2 is LQKENI in the germline V gene. J lost 2 bases, V lost 5 bases, and 5 bases had no gene match. The DNA of the CDR3 is TGTGCCAGCTCAGGGGGACAGGGATACACAGATACGCAGTATTTT. As protein: CASSGGQGYTDTQYF.

This clonotype has a handful of counts. The V call is TRBV28, the J call TRBJ1-3, with a tentative D call TRBD1 (5 bases). CDR1 and CDR2 from the germline V gene are MDHEN and SYDVKM. The CDR3 totals 14 residues. The V end lost 3 bases, the J end lost 3 bases, and 9 bases lay between the germline ends. The CDR3 DNA follows: TGTGCCAGCAGTTTGACAGAAAGTGGAAACACCATATATTTT. This translates into CASSLTESGNTIYF.

Ten or more counts support this clonotype. The CDR3 nucleotides are TGCGCCAGCAGCTTGGAGGGGGGGAAGAACACTGAAGCTTTCTTT. Its protein is CASSLEGGKNTEAFF. The rearrangement links TRBV5-1 to TRBJ1-1, with a possible D match to TRBD1 (6 bases). There are 15 residues in the CDR3. Germline assignment: CDR1 SGHRS and CDR2 YFSETQ. Trimming took 0 bases from V and 1 from J, leaving 10 bases between them.

J is TRBJ2-1 and V is TRBV6-6, with D maybe TRBD2 (6 bases). Germline CDR1 MNHNY, CDR2 SVGAGI (reference sequence). V gave up 2 bases and J gave up 3 bases, with 11 bases separating them. CDR3 length equals 15 residues. For the CDR3, the DNA is TGTGCCAGCAGTTACGGTCGGGGGAACTACAATGAGCAGTTCTTC. This sequence encodes CASSYGRGNYNEQFF.

This clonotype was picked up a small number of times. The chain couples TRBV11-2 to TRBJ1-2, with D possibly being TRBD1 (5 bases). This CDR3 comprises 13 residues. V dropped 7 bases and J dropped 7 bases, with 16 bases sitting between them. Germline V lookup: CDR1 SGHAT, CDR2 FQNNGV. The CDR3 DNA is TGTGCCAGCACCCCAGTGGCAGGGACTGGCTACACCTTC. As protein: CASTPVAGTGYTF.

There are a few counts of this clonotype. The rearrangement links TRBV10-3 to TRBJ1-1, with TRBD1 matching 10 bases. With 6 bases clipped from V and 1 base from J, the junction kept 8 bases outside the gene matches. The CDR3 loop spans 16 amino acids. Germline values: CDR1 ENHRY, CDR2 SYGVKD. The CDR3 bases are TGTGCCATCAGATTGACAGGGGGCATGGCGAACACTGAAGCTTTCTTT. Translating gives CAIRLTGGMANTEAFF.

This clonotype was recorded many times. The chain carries TRBV6-5 and TRBJ2-4; tentatively, D is TRBD1 or TRBD2 (6 bases each). CDR1 MNHEY and CDR2 SVGAGI come from the germline V gene. V shed 2 bases and J shed 8 bases, with 13 bases lying between them. The CDR3 is made up of 14 amino acids. In DNA form, the CDR3 reads TGTGCCAGCAGTTACCGACAGGCGGGACACATTCAGTACTTC. Translation gives CASSYRQAGHIQYF.

This chain uses TRBV5-4 with TRBJ1-2; unclear D gene. Germline V gives CDR1 SGHNT, CDR2 YYREEE (reference sequence). V was trimmed by 0 bases and J by 0 bases, leaving 3 bases between them. The CDR3 length is 13 residues. The CDR3 loop is CASSLDPNYGYTF. The CDR3 region has the DNA TGTGCCAGCAGCTTGGACCCTAACTATGGCTACACCTTC.

In this sample, this clonotype turned up many times. The rearrangement joins TRBV10-3 to TRBJ2-3; D is possibly TRBD1 (5 bases). The germline V gene encodes CDR1 ENHRY and CDR2 SYGVKD. This CDR3 is 13 amino acids long. V was pared by 11 bases and J by 1 base, with 13 bases between. This chain's CDR3 is CAANVGGTDTQYF. CDR3 DNA sequence: TGTGCCGCGAACGTAGGGGGCACAGATACGCAGTATTTT.

The chain uses TRBV6-2 or TRBV6-3 and TRBJ1-5; no firm D call. Trimming took 3 bases from V and 0 from J, leaving 21 bases between them. The CDR3 sequence is 19 residues long. Germline V lookup: CDR1 MNHEY, CDR2 SVGEGT. The DNA of the CDR3 is TGTGCCAGCAGTTATAGCCCCGCGTCTCGGATCTATAGCAATCAGCCCCAGCATTTT. Protein: CASSYSPASRIYSNQPQHF.